This is a list of T cell receptor beta chains from one sample in a study of memory CD8 T cells in hepatitis C reinfection. The method was immunoSEQ multiplex PCR; TCRdb's version includes in-frame clones alone and lacks a portion of them. The data hold tens of thousands of clones, with 89% observed a single time. The sequenced material came from naive CD8+ T cells sorted from blood. These receptors came from a man younger than 35 with hepatitis C virus infection. The CDR3 runs from the conserved cysteine through the conserved F or W. The D gene is left open where the match is weak. Clone size is shown for a subset of rows, as once, few, many or a class of expanded clone.

clone_size j_call v_call d_call cdr3_nt cdr3_aa
once TRBJ2-7 TRBV28 TRBD1 TGTGCCAGCAGTCTACTCCTTGGGGGGACAGGGGAATATTCCTACGAGCAGTACTTC CASSLLLGGTGEYSYEQYF
. TRBJ2-1 TRBV4-3 . TGCGCCAGCAGCCATAGCGGTAACAATGAGCAGTTCTTC CASSHSGNNEQFF
. TRBJ1-6 TRBV9 . TGTGCCAGCAGCGTAGGCCAGGGGACACCCCTCCACTTT CASSVGQGTPLHF
. TRBJ2-7 TRBV27 . TGTGCCAGCAGTCAGACAGCCTCCTACGAGCAGTACTTC CASSQTASYEQYF
. TRBJ2-1 TRBV9 TRBD2 TGTGCCAGCAGCGTAGTGGAAGCGGGGGAGCAGTTCTTC CASSVVEAGEQFF
. TRBJ1-1 TRBV5-8 TRBD1 TGTGCCAGCAGCTATTTTACAGGGGGAAACACTGAAGCTTTCTTT CASSYFTGGNTEAFF
. TRBJ2-3 TRBV7-6 . TGTGCCAGCAGCTTAGCGCTAGCAGATACGCAGTATTTT CASSLALADTQYF
. TRBJ1-1 TRBV5-4 . TGTGCCAGCAGCTTGGACAGGGACGAAGCTTTCTTT CASSLDRDEAFF
. TRBJ2-1 TRBV5-6 TRBD2 TGTGCCAGCAGCTTGGTGGAGGGACTAGCGGGAGGGGGTGAGCAGTTCTTC CASSLVEGLAGGGEQFF
. TRBJ1-5 TRBV4-1 . TGCGCCAGCAGCCTCGACTCCGGACATCTAAGCAATCAGCCCCAGCATTTT CASSLDSGHLSNQPQHF
. TRBJ2-7 TRBV5-4 TRBD2 TGTGCCAGCAGCCCCGGGGCTAGCGGGACTTACGAGCAGTACTTC CASSPGASGTYEQYF
. TRBJ2-3 TRBV27 . TGTGCCAGCAGTCTAACTCATGAGGCTAATACGCAGTATTTT CASSLTHEANTQYF
. TRBJ2-2 TRBV5-5 . TGTGCCAGCGGGCAGGGTGGCACCGGGGAGCTGTTTTTT CASGQGGTGELFF
once TRBJ1-2 TRBV30 . TGTGCCTGGAGTGAGGGGGACCACTCTGACGGCTACACCTTC CAWSEGDHSDGYTF
. TRBJ2-4 TRBV28 TRBD1 TGTGCCAGCAGTTTCCTTCAGGGGGCCGGCATTCAGTACTTC CASSFLQGAGIQYF
. TRBJ2-6 TRBV7-3 . TGTGCCAGCAGCTTCGATAGGGGCGGTGGGGGGGCCAACGTCCTGACTTTC CASSFDRGGGGANVLTF
once TRBJ2-3 TRBV28 TRBD2 TGTGCCAGCAGTTTAGGCGGGAGGGAGATAGATACGCAGTATTTT CASSLGGREIDTQYF
. TRBJ1-2 TRBV4-1 TRBD1 TGCGCCAGCAGCCAAGAACTCGTAGGGACAGTAAGCTATGGCTACACCTTC CASSQELVGTVSYGYTF
. TRBJ2-7 TRBV27 . TGTGCCAGCAGTTTATCGGCAGGGGAAACGTACGAGCAGTACTTC CASSLSAGETYEQYF
. TRBJ2-3 TRBV11-2 . TGTGCCAGCAGCCCCACCTTAAAAGGAGCAGATACGCAGTATTTT CASSPTLKGADTQYF
. TRBJ1-1 TRBV5-6 . TGTGCCAGCAGCTTCGGACAGCTTTCTGAAGCTTTCTTT CASSFGQLSEAFF
. TRBJ1-1 TRBV4-1 . TGCGCCAGCAGCCAAGCCGCCACCGGGAGCTCGGCAGCCGGGAGCACTGAAGCTTTCTTT CASSQAATGSSAAGSTEAFF
few TRBJ2-3 TRBV5-1 . TGCGCCAGCTGGAGGGAGAACACAGATACGCAGTATTTT CASWRENTDTQYF
. TRBJ2-2 TRBV6-5 TRBD2 TGTGCCAGCAGTTACTTGGCGGGGGAAAACACCGGGGAGCTGTTTTTT CASSYLAGENTGELFF
. TRBJ2-1 TRBV19 TRBD1 TGTGCCAGTAGTATAGTTGCAGGGACAGATGAGCAGTTCTTC CASSIVAGTDEQFF
. TRBJ1-4 TRBV21-1 . TGTGCCAGCATCCGCGGGGGGGGATGCGAAAAACTGTTTTTT CASIRGGGCEKLFF
. TRBJ2-3 TRBV10-2 . TGCGCCAGCAGTGAGGGAACCAGCGTTGTAGATACGCAGTATTTT CASSEGTSVVDTQYF